These T cell receptor beta chains were read from a single sample in a study of blood T cell repertoires in COVID-19. Sequenced by immunoSEQ multiplex PCR; TCRdb stores in-frame clones only, minus some. This table has some 150,000 clones, about 73% appearing once. Sequencing was done on a sample of peripheral blood. These TCRs come from a man at least 80 years old with acute or convalescent COVID-19. CDR3s include the opening cysteine and the closing phenylalanine or tryptophan. D genes are given only for firm matches. Clone size is shown for a subset of rows, as once, few, many or a class of expanded clone.

>TRBJ1-2|13|TRBV7-2|-|-
TGTGCCAGCAGCGTGCGGGAGTCCGATGGCTACACCTTC
CASSVRESDGYTF
>TRBJ2-3|14|TRBV5-8|-|-
TGTGCCAGCAGCTTGGGCCCCGGGGCAGATACGCAGTATTTT
CASSLGPGADTQYF
>TRBJ2-5|12|TRBV12-1|-|-
TGTGCCAGCAGCTTTGGTCGGGAGACCCAGTACTTC
CASSFGRETQYF
>TRBJ2-7|12|TRBV5-6|once|-
TGTGCCAGCAGCTCGTATTACTACGAGCAGTACTTC
CASSSYYYEQYF
>TRBJ1-2|15|TRBV3-1/TRBV3-2|-|-
TGTGCCAGCAGCCAAGAAGGGGGTAACGGCTATGGCTACACCTTC
CASSQEGGNGYGYTF
>TRBJ2-1|11|TRBV7-8|few|-
TGTGCCAGCACCCTCTACAATGAGCAGTTCTTC
CASTLYNEQFF
>TRBJ2-1|15|TRBV9|-|TRBD1
TGTGCCAGCAGCGTAGACAGGGGGACCTACAATGAGCAGTTCTTC
CASSVDRGTYNEQFF
>TRBJ2-2|19|TRBV6-1|-|TRBD1
TGTGCCAGCAGTGAACCCCCAGCGGGACAGGGGGCGTACACCGGGGAGCTGTTTTTT
CASSEPPAGQGAYTGELFF
>TRBJ1-1|13|TRBV6-2/TRBV6-3|-|-
TGTGCCAGCAGCTCACCTCAGGGCACTGAAGCTTTCTTT
CASSSPQGTEAFF
>TRBJ1-2|14|TRBV6-2/TRBV6-3|-|TRBD1
TGTGCCAGCAGTTACCGCGTCGGGACAGATGGCTACACCTTC
CASSYRVGTDGYTF
>TRBJ2-3|15|TRBV5-4|few|TRBD2
TGTGCCAGCAGCCGACCGGGACTACTCACAGATACGCAGTATTTT
CASSRPGLLTDTQYF
>TRBJ2-3|13|TRBV29-1|-|-
TGCAGCGTTGAGGGGCCAGGGAAAGATACGCAGTATTTT
CSVEGPGKDTQYF
>TRBJ2-3|13|TRBV28|-|TRBD2
TGTGCCAGCACTGGGGGGGGAGGAGATACGCAGTATTTT
CASTGGGGDTQYF
>TRBJ2-7|13|TRBV27|-|-
TGTGCCAGCAGTTTCGCAGGGACCTACGAGCAGTACTTC
CASSFAGTYEQYF
>TRBJ1-1|17|TRBV21-1|once|-
TGTGCCAGCAGCAAACCACAGGGGCGATTTCGGAACACTGAAGCTTTCTTT
CASSKPQGRFRNTEAFF
>TRBJ1-2|16|TRBV7-9|-|TRBD1
TGTGCCAGCAGCTTGGCTGTGACAGGGGAAAACTATGGCTACACCTTC
CASSLAVTGENYGYTF
>TRBJ1-2|15|TRBV19|-|-
TGTGCCAGTAGACGCCTCCCCGACAGCTACTATGGCTACACCTTC
CASRRLPDSYYGYTF
>TRBJ1-6|14|TRBV19|-|TRBD1
TGTGCCAGTAGGGACAGGTCTATTAATTCACCCCTCCACTTT
CASRDRSINSPLHF
>TRBJ1-2|12|TRBV28|-|-
TGTGCCAGCACCCAGGACAGTTATGGCTACACCTTC
CASTQDSYGYTF
>TRBJ2-3|16|TRBV5-1|-|-
TGCGCCAGCAGCTTGCTCCGGCCTGACAGACCAGATACGCAGTATTTT
CASSLLRPDRPDTQYF
>TRBJ2-7|13|TRBV5-6|-|TRBD1
TGTGCCAGCTCCGGGACAGTTTCCTACGAGCAGTACTTC
CASSGTVSYEQYF
>TRBJ2-7|15|TRBV5-5|-|-
TGTGCCAGCAGCCCCCCCGGGATTCGATCCTACGAGCAGTACTTC
CASSPPGIRSYEQYF
>TRBJ2-3|15|TRBV2|-|-
TGTGCCAGCAGACAAACAGGGATAGCCTTCGATACGCAGTATTTT
CASRQTGIAFDTQYF
>TRBJ2-3|15|TRBV5-4|-|TRBD1
TGTGCCAGCAGCCCCGGGGACAGGGGTAGCCTTACGCAGTATTTT
CASSPGDRGSLTQYF
>TRBJ2-4|15|TRBV19|-|TRBD1
TGTGCCAGTAGTGACACAGGGGGAGCCAAAAACATTCAGTACTTC
CASSDTGGAKNIQYF
>TRBJ1-2|15|TRBV19|-|TRBD1
TGTGCCAGTAGTGGACCGGGACAGGGTTCCTATGGCTACACCTTC
CASSGPGQGSYGYTF
>TRBJ1-5|18|TRBV3-1/TRBV3-2|-|-
TGTGCCAGCAGCCAAGATGGGAGAGGGGGAGGGAAGACGCAGCCCCAGCATTTT
CASSQDGRGGGKTQPQHF
>TRBJ2-5|16|TRBV11-3|-|TRBD1
TGTGCCAGCAGCTTAAGCCCGGGACAGGGCCAAGAGACCCAGTACTTC
CASSLSPGQGQETQYF
>TRBJ1-1|15|TRBV15|-|-
TGTGCCACCAGCACAATCCCCGCGGGGGGCACTGAAGCTTTCTTT
CATSTIPAGGTEAFF
>TRBJ1-6|16|TRBV7-2|-|-
TGTGCCAGCAGCCCCGATTTAGCCACCCAGAATTCACCCCTCCACTTT
CASSPDLATQNSPLHF
>TRBJ1-2|12|TRBV29-1|-|TRBD1
TGCAGCGTGGACCAGGGGGCCTATGGCTACACCTTC
CSVDQGAYGYTF